This T cell receptor beta chain was profiled in a study of blood T cell repertoires in COVID-19. Study overall: T cells, B-cell-depleted T cells, or PBMCs supplied cDNA or gDNA.

In the authors' methods: Reference gene primer amplification yielded estimated nucleated cell counts. Generated by immunoSEQ multiplex PCR, the TCRdb table keeps only in-frame clones and is missing some. That table furnishes V, J and clone size, whereas the DNA furnished D and trimming. The table records about 99,000 clones, around 83% of them present only once. CDR1 is GTSNPN and CDR2 is SVGIG in the germline V gene (reference sequence). Trimming pared 3 bases from V and 3 bases from J, leaving 12 bases between. The CDR3 has 13 amino acids. The clonotype comes from a man between 65 and 79 years old with active or convalescent COVID-19. The sequencing sample was made of peripheral blood. The rearrangement uses TRBV30 and TRBJ2-7, with D possibly being TRBD1 (6 bases). CDR3 DNA sequence: TGTGCCTGGAGCCGGGACACTTTCTACGAGCAGTACTTC. Translated, it gives CAWSRDTFYEQYF.